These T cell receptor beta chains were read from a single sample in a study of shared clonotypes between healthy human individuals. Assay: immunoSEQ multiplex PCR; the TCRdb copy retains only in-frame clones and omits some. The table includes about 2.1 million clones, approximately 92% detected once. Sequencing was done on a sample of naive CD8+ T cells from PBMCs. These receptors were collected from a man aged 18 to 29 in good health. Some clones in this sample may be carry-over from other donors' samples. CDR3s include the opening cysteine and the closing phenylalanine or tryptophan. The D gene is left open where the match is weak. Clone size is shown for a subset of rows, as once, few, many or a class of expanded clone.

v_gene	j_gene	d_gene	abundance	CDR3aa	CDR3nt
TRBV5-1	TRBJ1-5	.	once	CASSLMGAGNQPQHF	TGCGCCAGCAGCTTGATGGGGGCGGGTAATCAGCCCCAGCATTTT
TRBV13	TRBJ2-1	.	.	CASSLGLNGDYNEQFF	TGTGCCAGCAGCTTAGGCCTTAATGGGGACTACAATGAGCAGTTCTTC
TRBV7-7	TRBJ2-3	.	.	CASSPLMGGLTDTQYF	TGTGCCAGCAGCCCACTCATGGGGGGGCTAACAGATACGCAGTATTTT
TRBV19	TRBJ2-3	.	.	CASSIASPDTQYF	TGTGCCAGTAGTATTGCTAGTCCGGATACGCAGTATTTT
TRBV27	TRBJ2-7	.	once	CASSLGKNYEQYF	TGTGCCAGCAGTTTAGGCAAGAACTACGAGCAGTACTTC
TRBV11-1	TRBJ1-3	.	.	CASSLDYREQGNTIYF	TGTGCCAGCAGCCTCGACTACAGGGAACAAGGAAACACCATATATTTT
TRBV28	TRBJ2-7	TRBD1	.	CASTDRGLYEQYF	TGTGCCAGCACCGACAGGGGGCTATACGAGCAGTACTTC
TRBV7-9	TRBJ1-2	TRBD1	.	CASSATGGGGYTF	TGTGCCAGCAGCGCCACAGGGGGCGGTGGCTACACCTTC
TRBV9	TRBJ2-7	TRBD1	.	CASSVRDRDHEQYF	TGTGCCAGCAGCGTCCGGGACAGGGACCACGAGCAGTACTTC
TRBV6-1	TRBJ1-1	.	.	CASNDGVWVEAFF	TGTGCCAGCAATGACGGCGTATGGGTCGAAGCTTTCTTT
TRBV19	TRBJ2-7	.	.	CASSIVSLSEQYF	TGTGCCAGTAGTATCGTCAGCCTTTCGGAGCAGTACTTC
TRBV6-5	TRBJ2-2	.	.	CASSYPRVPGELFF	TGTGCCAGCAGTTACCCTAGGGTTCCCGGGGAGCTGTTTTTT
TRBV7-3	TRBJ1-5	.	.	CASSLNANQPQHF	TGTGCCAGCAGCTTAAACGCCAATCAGCCCCAGCATTTT
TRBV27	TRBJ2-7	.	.	CASSLSGANEQYF	TGTGCCAGCAGTTTATCAGGGGCCAACGAGCAGTACTTC
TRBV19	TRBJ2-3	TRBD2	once	CASRGLAGLPNTDTQYF	TGTGCCAGTAGGGGACTAGCGGGACTACCTAACACAGATACGCAGTATTTT
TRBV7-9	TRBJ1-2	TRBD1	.	CASTGQSIYGYTF	TGTGCCAGCACGGGACAGTCGATTTATGGCTACACCTTC
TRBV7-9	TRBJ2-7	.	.	CASSSPRGPVQYF	TGTGCCAGCAGCTCCCCCCGGGGGCCAGTGCAGTACTTC
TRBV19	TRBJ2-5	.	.	CASNIGTFQETQYF	TGTGCCAGTAATATCGGGACTTTCCAAGAGACCCAGTACTTC
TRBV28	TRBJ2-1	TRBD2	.	CASSLVGALAGEGKDEQFF	TGTGCCAGCAGTTTAGTAGGGGCCTTGGCGGGAGAGGGTAAGGATGAGCAGTTCTTC
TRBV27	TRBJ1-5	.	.	CASSLLSEGGQPQHF	TGTGCCAGCAGTTTATTGAGTGAGGGTGGTCAGCCCCAGCATTTT
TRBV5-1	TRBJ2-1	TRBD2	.	CASTDGTSGYNEQFF	TGCGCCAGCACCGACGGGACTAGCGGCTACAATGAGCAGTTCTTC
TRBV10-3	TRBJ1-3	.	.	CAISRQDHTIYF	TGTGCCATCAGTCGTCAGGACCACACCATATATTTT
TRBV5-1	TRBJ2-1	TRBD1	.	CASSPGQGGHNEQFF	TGCGCCAGCAGCCCCGGACAGGGGGGCCACAATGAGCAGTTCTTC
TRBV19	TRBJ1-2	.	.	CASRQGLVDGYTF	TGTGCCAGTAGGCAGGGTTTGGTGGATGGCTACACCTTC
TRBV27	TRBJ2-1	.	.	CASSLRRQETYNEQFF	TGTGCCAGCAGTTTAAGGAGGCAGGAAACCTACAATGAGCAGTTCTTC
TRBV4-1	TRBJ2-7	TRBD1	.	CASSVRQGLLSEQYF	TGCGCCAGCAGCGTAAGACAGGGCCTCCTATCCGAGCAGTACTTC
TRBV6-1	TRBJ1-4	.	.	CASSEAGSRGTNEKLFF	TGTGCCAGCAGTGAAGCCGGGTCCCGGGGGACTAATGAAAAACTGTTTTTT
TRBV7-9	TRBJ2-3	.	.	CASSSRGTSTDTQYF	TGTGCCAGCAGCTCGAGGGGGACTAGCACAGATACGCAGTATTTT
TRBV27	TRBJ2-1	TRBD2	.	CASSHRLAGGSYNEQFF	TGTGCCAGCAGTCACAGACTAGCGGGAGGGAGCTACAATGAGCAGTTCTTC
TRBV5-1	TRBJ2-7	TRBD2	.	CASSLHRTSGSFSEQYF	TGCGCCAGCAGCTTGCATAGGACTAGCGGGAGTTTCAGCGAGCAGTACTTC
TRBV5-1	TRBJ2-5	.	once	CASSLGARVETQYF	TGCGCCAGCAGCTTGGGAGCCAGGGTAGAGACCCAGTACTTC